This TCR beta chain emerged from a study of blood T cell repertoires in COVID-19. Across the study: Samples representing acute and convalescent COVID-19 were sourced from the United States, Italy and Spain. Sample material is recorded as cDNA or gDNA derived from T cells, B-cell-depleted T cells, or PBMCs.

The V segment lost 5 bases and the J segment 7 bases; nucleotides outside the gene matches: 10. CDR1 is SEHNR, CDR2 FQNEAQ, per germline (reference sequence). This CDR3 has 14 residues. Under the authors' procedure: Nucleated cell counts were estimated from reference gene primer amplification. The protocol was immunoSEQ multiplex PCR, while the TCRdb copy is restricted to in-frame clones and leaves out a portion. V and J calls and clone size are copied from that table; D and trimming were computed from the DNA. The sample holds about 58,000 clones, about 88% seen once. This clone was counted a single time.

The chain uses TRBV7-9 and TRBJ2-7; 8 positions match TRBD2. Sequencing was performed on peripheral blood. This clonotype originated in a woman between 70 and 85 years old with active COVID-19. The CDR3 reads CASSGTRLGGEQYF. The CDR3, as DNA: TGTGCCAGCAGCGGGACTAGACTTGGGGGGGAGCAGTACTTC.